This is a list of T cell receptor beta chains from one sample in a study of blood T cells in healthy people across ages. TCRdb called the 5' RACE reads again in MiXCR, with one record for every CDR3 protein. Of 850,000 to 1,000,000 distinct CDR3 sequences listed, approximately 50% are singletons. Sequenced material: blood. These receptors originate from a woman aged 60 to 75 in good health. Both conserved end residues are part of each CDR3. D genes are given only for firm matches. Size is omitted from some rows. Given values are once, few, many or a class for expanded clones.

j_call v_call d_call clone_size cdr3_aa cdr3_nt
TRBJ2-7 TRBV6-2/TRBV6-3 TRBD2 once CASSYPGLGAYEQYF TGTGCCAGCAGTTATCCGGGACTAGGTGCCTACGAGCAGTACTTC
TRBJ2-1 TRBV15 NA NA CATRTPKDTNEQFF TGTGCCACCAGGACCCCCAAAGACACCAATGAGCAGTTCTTC
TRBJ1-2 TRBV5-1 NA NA CASGLGTWRGGYTF TGCGCCAGCGGCTTGGGGACCTGGCGGGGAGGCTACACCTTC
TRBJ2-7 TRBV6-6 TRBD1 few CASTGTGFYEQYF TGTGCCAGCACCGGGACAGGGTTTTACGAGCAGTACTTC
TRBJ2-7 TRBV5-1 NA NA CASSLGPYVQYF TGCGCCAGCAGCTTAGGGCCTTACGTGCAGTACTTC
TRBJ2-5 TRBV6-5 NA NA CASGSQETQYF TGTGCCAGCGGATCGCAAGAGACCCAGTACTTC
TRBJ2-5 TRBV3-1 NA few CASSQIRQYQETQYF TGTGCCAGCAGCCAAATCAGACAGTACCAAGAGACCCAGTACTTC
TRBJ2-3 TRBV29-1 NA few CSAFPRGRTTDTQYF TGCAGCGCCTTCCCCCGGGGCCGGACCACAGATACGCAGTATTTT
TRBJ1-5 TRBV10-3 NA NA CAISRDTNNQPQHF TGTGCCATCAGTCGGGACACCAACAATCAGCCCCAGCATTTT
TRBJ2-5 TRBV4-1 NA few CASSLLVAGVETQYF TGCGCCAGCAGCCTCCTGGTCGCAGGGGTGGAGACCCAGTACTTC